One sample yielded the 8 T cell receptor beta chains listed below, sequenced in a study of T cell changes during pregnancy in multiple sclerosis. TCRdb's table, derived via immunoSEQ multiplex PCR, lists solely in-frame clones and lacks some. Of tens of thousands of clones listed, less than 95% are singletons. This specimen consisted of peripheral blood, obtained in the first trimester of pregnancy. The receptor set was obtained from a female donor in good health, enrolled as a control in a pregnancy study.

The chain's CDR3 is CASSVGGGNQPQHF. The CDR3 DNA reads as TGTGCCAGCAGCGTAGGGGGAGGCAATCAGCCCCAGCATTTT. The chain joins TRBV7-9 to TRBJ1-5, with D maybe TRBD1 (6 bases). V dropped 5 bases and J dropped 2 bases, with 10 bases sitting between them. CDR3 length equals 14 residues. Per the germline V gene, CDR1 is SEHNR and CDR2 is FQNEAQ (reference sequence).

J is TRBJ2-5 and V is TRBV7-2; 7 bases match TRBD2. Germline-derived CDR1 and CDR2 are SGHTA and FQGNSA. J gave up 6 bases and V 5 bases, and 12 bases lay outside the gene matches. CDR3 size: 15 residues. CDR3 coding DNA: TGTGCCAGCAGCGAGGGAGCTAGCGGATCAAAGACCCAGTACTTC. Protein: CASSEGASGSKTQYF.

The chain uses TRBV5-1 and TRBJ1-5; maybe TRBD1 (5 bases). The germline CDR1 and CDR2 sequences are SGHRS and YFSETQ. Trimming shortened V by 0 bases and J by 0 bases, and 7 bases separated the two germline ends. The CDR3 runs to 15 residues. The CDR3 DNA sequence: TGCGCCAGCAGCTTGGAGGGGAATAGCAATCAGCCCCAGCATTTT. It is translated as CASSLEGNSNQPQHF.

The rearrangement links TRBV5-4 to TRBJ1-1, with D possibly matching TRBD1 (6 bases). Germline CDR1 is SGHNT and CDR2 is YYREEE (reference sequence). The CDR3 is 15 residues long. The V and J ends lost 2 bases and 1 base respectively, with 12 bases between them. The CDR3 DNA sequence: TGTGCCAGCAGCTTTGGGGGCAGCCAGAACACTGAAGCTTTCTTT. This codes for CASSFGGSQNTEAFF.

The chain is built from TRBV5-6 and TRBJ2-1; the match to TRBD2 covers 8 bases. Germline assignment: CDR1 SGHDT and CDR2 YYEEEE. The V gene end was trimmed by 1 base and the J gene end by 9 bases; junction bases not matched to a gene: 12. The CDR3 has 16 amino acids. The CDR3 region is CASSLTSGTREFEQFF. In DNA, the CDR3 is TGTGCCAGCAGCTTGACTTCCGGGACTAGGGAATTTGAGCAGTTCTTC.

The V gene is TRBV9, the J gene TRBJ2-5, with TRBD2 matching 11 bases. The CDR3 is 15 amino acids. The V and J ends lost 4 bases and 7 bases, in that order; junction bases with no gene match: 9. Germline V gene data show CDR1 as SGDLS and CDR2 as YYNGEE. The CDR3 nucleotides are TGTGCCAGCAGCCCGACTAGCGGGGTTGTGGGGACCCAGTACTTC. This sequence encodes CASSPTSGVVGTQYF.

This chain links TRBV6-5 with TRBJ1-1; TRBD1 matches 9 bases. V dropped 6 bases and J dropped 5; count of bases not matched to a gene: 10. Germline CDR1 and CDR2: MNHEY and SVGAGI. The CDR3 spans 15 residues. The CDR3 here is CASSRTGGGGTEAFF. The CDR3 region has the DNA TGTGCCAGCAGCCGAACAGGGGGCGGTGGGACTGAAGCTTTCTTT.

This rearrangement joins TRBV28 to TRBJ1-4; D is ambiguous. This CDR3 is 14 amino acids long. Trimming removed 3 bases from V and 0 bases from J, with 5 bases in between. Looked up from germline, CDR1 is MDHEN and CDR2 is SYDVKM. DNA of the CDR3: TGTGCCAGCAGTTTTGTTACAACTAATGAAAAACTGTTTTTT. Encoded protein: CASSFVTTNEKLFF.